This T cell receptor (beta chain) was captured by sequencing in a study of cytomegalovirus exposure and HLA in healthy donors. Worth noting for this clone: Mismatch with germline at one junction end may stem from a read error.

This CDR3 contains 15 residues. Germline values: CDR1 SEHNR, CDR2 FQNEAQ (reference sequence). PCR employed 60 Vbeta and 13 Jbeta primers. Measured with immunoSEQ multiplex PCR; TCRdb has only the in-frame clones, and not every one. The sample holds 150,000 or so clones, 80% seen once. The J gene is TRBJ1-5, the V gene TRBV7-9; D unresolved. This clonotype was obtained from a woman aged 40 to 49 in good health and CMV-seronegative. The specimen was PBMCs. CDR3 DNA: TGTTCCAGCAGCTTATCTGGACTTAGCAATCAGCCCCAGCATTTT. As protein: CSSSLSGLSNQPQHF.